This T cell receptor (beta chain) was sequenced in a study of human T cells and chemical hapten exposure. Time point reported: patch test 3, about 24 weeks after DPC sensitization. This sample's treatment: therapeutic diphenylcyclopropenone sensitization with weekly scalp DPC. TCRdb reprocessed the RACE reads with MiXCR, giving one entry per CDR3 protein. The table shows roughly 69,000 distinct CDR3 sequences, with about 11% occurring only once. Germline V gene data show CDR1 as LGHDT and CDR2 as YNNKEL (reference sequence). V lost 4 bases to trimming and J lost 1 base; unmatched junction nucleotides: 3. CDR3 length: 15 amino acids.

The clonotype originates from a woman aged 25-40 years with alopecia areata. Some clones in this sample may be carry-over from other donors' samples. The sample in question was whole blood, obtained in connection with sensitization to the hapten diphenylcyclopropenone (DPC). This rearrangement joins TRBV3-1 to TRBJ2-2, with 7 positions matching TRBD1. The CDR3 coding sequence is TGTGCCAGCAGCCCCCGGGACAGGAACACCGGGGAGCTGTTTTTT. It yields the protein CASSPRDRNTGELFF.